The clone carrying this T cell receptor beta chain was found a few times. Per the germline V gene, CDR1 is WNHNN and CDR2 is SYGVQD (reference sequence). This CDR3 has 11 amino acids. With V trimmed by 6 bases and J by 13 bases, 5 bases remained unmatched. This sample was included in a study of T cell changes during pregnancy in multiple sclerosis. Assay: immunoSEQ multiplex PCR; the TCRdb copy retains only in-frame clones and omits some. The sample shows approximately 44,000 clones, about 90% of them seen only once. This sequence originates from a female donor in good health, enrolled as a control in a pregnancy study. V gene TRBV10-1 combines with J gene TRBJ2-2; 7 positions match TRBD2. Sequencing was performed on CD4+ T cells from peripheral blood mononuclear cells, taken in the second trimester of pregnancy. The CDR3 spells CASSFLAALFF. The CDR3 coding sequence is TGCGCCAGCAGCTTCCTAGCGGCGCTGTTTTTT.